This TCR beta chain was found in a study of Graves' ophthalmopathy and Graves' hyperthyroidism. This clonotype was counted once. The antigen is not known. The V gene lost 6 bases and the J gene lost 4 bases, with 19 bases spanning the gap. Germline V gene data show CDR1 as SGHRS and CDR2 as YFSETQ. The CDR3 is 15 amino acids. Having ophthalmopathy, the donors showed moderate-to-severe activity, CAS ≥3 and NOSPECS ≥4, with disease lasting under 3 months. A volume of approximately 10 ml of fresh peripheral blood supplied the PBMCs. Researchers took RNA transcripts and amplified TCR beta CDR3 regions from them. Following a first-round RT-PCR that used HTBI primers, a second-round multiplex PCR was carried out. TCRdb re-derived calls from the multiplex PCR reads in MiXCR, one entry per CDR3 protein. The sample includes 350,000 to 400,000 distinct CDR3 sequences, 18% of them seen just once. The study's findings and limits: As the model predicted ophthalmopathy progression, it achieved a sensitivity of around 71% and a specificity of around 72%. Sensitivity reached 85% to 90% and specificity almost 83% for a 13-signature model separating ophthalmopathy from stable hyperthyroidism.

The clonotype originates from a woman aged 18-35 years with Graves' ophthalmopathy. V is TRBV5-1 and J is TRBJ2-5, with D unresolved. The sequenced material came from peripheral blood. DNA of the CDR3: TGCGCCAGCACCCTGGACGGATCCTCGAGAGAGACCCAGTACTTC. It yields the protein CASTLDGSSRETQYF. Drawing the rest from reference TRBV5-1 and TRBJ2-5, the complete variable domain is KAGVTQTPRYLIKTRGQQVTLSCSPISGHRSVSWYQQTPGQGLQFLFEYFSETQRNKGNFPGRFSGRQFSNSRSEMNVSTLELGDSALYLCASTLDGSSRETQYFGPGTRLLVL.